One and the same sample provided the 2 T cell receptor beta chains below, sequenced in a study of T cell changes during pregnancy in multiple sclerosis. Some clones are missing from TCRdb's copy, which holds only in-frame ones; the method was immunoSEQ multiplex PCR. This table holds about 59,000 clones, about nine tenths found once. The sample in question was peripheral blood, obtained in the second trimester of pregnancy. These receptors originate from a female donor in good health, enrolled as a control in a pregnancy study.

This chain links TRBV19 with TRBJ2-7; 9 bases map to TRBD1. The CDR3 has 14 residues. V gave up 6 bases and J gave up 6 bases; unmatched junction bases: 9. Germline CDR1 is LNHDA and CDR2 is SQIVND (reference sequence). CDR3 in DNA: TGTGCCAGTAGGCCCGGGACAGGGCTCTCCGAGCAGTACTTC. Translating gives CASRPGTGLSEQYF.

This rearrangement joins TRBV6-6 to TRBJ2-6; perhaps TRBD2 as D (5 bases). The CDR3 is made up of 15 amino acids. CDR1 is MNHNY and CDR2 is SVGAGI in the germline V gene (reference sequence). Trimming left V 5 bases short and J 1 base short, with 9 bases between. CDR3 nucleotide sequence: TGTGCCAGCAGTAATCCGGGGTCTGGGGCCAACGTCCTGACTTTC. Residues: CASSNPGSGANVLTF.